Listed here is a single TCR beta chain. The antigen is unknown. The data were taken from a study of T cells in Graves' hyperthyroidism and ophthalmopathy. Overall study findings and caveats: Most expanded thyroid clonotypes above 0.001 recurred in blood.

Germline V gene sequence: CDR1 LNHDA, CDR2 SQIVND (reference sequence). Trimming took off 0 bases at V and 2 bases at J, with 10 bases between the two ends. The CDR3 spans 15 residues. Fresh peripheral blood, 9.5 to 10 ml of it, supplied the PBMCs. What was amplified from RNA transcripts were TCR beta CDR3 regions. RT-PCR in the first round (using the HTBI primer set) targeted the TCR CDR3. TCRdb recomputed calls from the multiplex PCR reads with MiXCR, one row per CDR3 protein. Seen here are approximately 870,000 distinct CDR3 sequences, about two fifths observed once, and the top ten hold 8.9%. This receptor was taken from a man younger than 35 with Graves' hyperthyroidism. V usage is TRBV19 and J usage is TRBJ1-1; D not resolved. The sequenced sample consisted of blood. Here the CDR3 reads CASSIDWSANTEAFF. The CDR3 nucleotides are TGTGCCAGTAGTATAGATTGGAGTGCAAACACTGAAGCTTTCTTT.